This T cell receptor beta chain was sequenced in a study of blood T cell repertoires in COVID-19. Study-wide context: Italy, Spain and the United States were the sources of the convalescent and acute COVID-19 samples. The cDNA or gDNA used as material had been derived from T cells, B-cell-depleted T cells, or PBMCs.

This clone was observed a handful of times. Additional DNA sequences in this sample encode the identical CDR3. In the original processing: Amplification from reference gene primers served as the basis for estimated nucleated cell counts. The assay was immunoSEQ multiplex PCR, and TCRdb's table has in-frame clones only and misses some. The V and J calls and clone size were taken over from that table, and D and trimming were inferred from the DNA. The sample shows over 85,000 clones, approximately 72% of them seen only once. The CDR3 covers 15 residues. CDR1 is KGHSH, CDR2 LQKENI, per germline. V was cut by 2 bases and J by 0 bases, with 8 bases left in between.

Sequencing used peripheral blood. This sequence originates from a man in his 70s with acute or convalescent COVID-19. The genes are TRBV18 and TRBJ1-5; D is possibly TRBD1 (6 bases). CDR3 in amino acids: CASSPGQNSNQPQHF. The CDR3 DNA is TGTGCCAGCTCACCAGGACAGAATAGCAATCAGCCCCAGCATTTT. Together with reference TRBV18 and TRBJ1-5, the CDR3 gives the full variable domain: NAGVMQNPRHLVRRRGQEARLRCSPMKGHSHVYWYRQLPEEGLKFMVYLQKENIIDESGMPKERFSAEFPKEGPSILRIQQVVRGDSAAYFCASSPGQNSNQPQHFGDGTRLSIL.